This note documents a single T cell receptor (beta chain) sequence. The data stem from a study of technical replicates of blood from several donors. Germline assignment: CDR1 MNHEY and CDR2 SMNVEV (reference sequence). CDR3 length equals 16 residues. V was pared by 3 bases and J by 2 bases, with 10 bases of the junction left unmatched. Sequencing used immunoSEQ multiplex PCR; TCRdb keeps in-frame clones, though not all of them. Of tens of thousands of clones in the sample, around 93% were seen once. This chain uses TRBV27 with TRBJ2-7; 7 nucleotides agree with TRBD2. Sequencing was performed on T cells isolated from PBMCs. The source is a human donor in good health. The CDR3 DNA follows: TGTGCCAGCAGTTTGTCTACACTAGCGCATCCCTACGAGCAGTACTTC. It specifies CASSLSTLAHPYEQYF.